The 4 T cell receptor delta chains below were found in one sample sequenced in a study of γδ T cells in repeated Plasmodium falciparum infection. TCRdb re-called clones from the multiplex PCR reads via CATT. The sample consists of roughly 90,000 delta-chain clones, 0.95% to 1% of them appearing once. Bulk repertoires came from Vgamma9/Vdelta2+ or Vdelta2-negative gammadelta T cells flow-sorted from PBMC. Sequencing was carried out using gamma-delta T cells from blood. These receptors were collected from a pool of human donors (malaria-infected and uninfected, not separated).

A few counts support this clone. TCRdb attributes to this sequence the protein of a much larger clone, which differs from the DNA translation at residue 15; a read error is likely, and the protein displayed is translated from the DNA. The chain has TRDV1 and TRDJ1, with 13 bases identical to TRDD3. TCRdb does not report a J gene; here it was assigned by matching the DNA to germline references. CDR1 is TSWWSYY, CDR2 QGS, per germline. The CDR3 length is 19 residues. CDR3 coding DNA: TGTGCTCTTGGGGTCCCGTACTGGGGGATACGGTCGTACACCAATAAACTCATCTTT. It codes for CALGVPYWGIRSYTNKLIF.

This clone was counted only a few times. TCRdb's listed protein matches a much larger clone and diverges from this DNA's translation at residue 23, likely through a read error; the protein shown comes from the DNA. The V segment is TRDV1, and no J call was made; the D segment call TRDD3 is taken from the table without a DNA check. In germline, CDR1 is TSWWSYY, CDR2 QGS. The CDR3 length is 25 residues. The CDR3 sequence is CALGELWAFLRSTGGKQGETDKPIF. CDR3 coding DNA: TGTGCTCTTGGGGAACTATGGGCGTTCCTACGTTCCACTGGGGGAAAACAGGGGGAGACCGATAAACCCATCTTT.

With respect to this clone: The protein given by TCRdb reflects a much larger clone and differs at residue 19 from this DNA's translation, likely from a read error; the protein shown is the DNA's translation. The J gene has no call, while the V gene is TRDV2; the table's TRDD3 call for D was not verified on the DNA. The germline gives CDR1 GEAIGNYY, CDR2 EKD. The CDR3 length is 21 residues. The CDR3 loop reads CACDTVIREPGESWATAQPFF. CDR3 DNA sequence: TGTGCCTGTGACACCGTCATCCGGGAACCAGGGGAGAGCTGGGCGACAGCACAACCCTTCTTT.

In regard to this clone: The TCRdb record carries a much larger clone's protein, which differs from this DNA's translation at residue 11; a read error is the likely cause, and the protein listed here is the DNA translation. The chain recombines TRDV2 with TRDJ2; D ambiguous. The J gene, missing from TCRdb, was assigned here through DNA to germline matching. V lost 0 bases, J lost 4 bases, and 26 bases lay in between. The CDR3 length is 20 residues. Germline lookup yields CDR1 GEAIGNYY and CDR2 EKD. The CDR3 region is CACDTVGSLPPLAETAQLFF. CDR3 coding DNA: TGTGCCTGTGACACCGTCGGATCCCTGCCTCCCTTAGCTGAGACAGCACAACTCTTCTTT.